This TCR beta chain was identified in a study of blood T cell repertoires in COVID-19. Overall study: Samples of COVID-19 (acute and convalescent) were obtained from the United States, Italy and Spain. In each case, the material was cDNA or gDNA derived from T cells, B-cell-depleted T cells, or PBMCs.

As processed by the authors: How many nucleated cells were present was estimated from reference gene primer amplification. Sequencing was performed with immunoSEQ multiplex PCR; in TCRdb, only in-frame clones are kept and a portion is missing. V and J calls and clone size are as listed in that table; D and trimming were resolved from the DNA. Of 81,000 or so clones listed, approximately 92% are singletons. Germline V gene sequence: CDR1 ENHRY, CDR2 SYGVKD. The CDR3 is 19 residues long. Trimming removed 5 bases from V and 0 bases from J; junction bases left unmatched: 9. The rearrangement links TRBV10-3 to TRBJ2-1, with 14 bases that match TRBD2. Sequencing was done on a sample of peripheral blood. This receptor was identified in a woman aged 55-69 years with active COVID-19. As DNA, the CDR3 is TGTGCCATCAGTCCCTCAGGACTAGCGGGGGGCCCCTCCTACAATGAGCAGTTCTTC. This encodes CAISPSGLAGGPSYNEQFF.